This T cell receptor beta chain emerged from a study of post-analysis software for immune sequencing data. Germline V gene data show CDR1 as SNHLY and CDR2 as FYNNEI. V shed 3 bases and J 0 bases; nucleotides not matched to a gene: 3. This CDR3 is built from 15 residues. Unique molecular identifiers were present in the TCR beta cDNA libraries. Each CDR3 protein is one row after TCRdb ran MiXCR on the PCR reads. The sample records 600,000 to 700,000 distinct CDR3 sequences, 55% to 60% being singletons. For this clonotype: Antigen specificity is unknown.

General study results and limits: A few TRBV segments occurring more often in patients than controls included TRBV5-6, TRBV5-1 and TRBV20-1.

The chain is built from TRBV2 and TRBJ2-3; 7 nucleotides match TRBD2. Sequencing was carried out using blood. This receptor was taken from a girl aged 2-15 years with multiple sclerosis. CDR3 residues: CASSDSGLSTDTQYF. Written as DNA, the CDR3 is TGTGCCAGCAGTGATAGCGGGCTCAGCACAGATACGCAGTATTTT.